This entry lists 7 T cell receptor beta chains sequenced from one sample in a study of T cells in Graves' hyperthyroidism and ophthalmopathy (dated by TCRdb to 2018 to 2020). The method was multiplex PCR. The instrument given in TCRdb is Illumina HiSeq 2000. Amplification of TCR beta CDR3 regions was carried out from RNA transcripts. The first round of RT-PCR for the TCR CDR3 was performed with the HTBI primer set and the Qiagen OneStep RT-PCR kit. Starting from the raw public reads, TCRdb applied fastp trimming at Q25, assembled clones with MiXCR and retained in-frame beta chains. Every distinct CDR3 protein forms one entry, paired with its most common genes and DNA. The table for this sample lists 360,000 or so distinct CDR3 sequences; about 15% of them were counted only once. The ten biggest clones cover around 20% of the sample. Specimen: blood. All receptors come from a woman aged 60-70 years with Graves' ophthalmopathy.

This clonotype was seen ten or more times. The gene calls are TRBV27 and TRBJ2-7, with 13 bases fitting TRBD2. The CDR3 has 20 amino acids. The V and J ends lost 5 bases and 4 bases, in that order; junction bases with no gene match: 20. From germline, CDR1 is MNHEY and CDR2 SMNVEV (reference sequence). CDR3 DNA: TGTGCCAGCAGTCAGAGCCCTACTAGCGGGAGGGCCCTAGGAAAGTACGAGCAGTACTTC. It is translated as CASSQSPTSGRALGKYEQYF.

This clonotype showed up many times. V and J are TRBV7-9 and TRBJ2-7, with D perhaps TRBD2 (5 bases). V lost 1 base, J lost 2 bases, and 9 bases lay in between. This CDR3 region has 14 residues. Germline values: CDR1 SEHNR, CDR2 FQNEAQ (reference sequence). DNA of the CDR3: TGTGCCAGCAGCTTAGGAGCGGAGACCTACGAGCAGTACTTC. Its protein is CASSLGAETYEQYF.

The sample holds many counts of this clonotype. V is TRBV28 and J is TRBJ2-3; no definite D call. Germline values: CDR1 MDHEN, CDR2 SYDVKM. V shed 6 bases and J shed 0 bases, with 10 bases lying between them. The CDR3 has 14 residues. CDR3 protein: CASRSSSSTDTQYF. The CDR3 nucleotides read TGTGCCAGCAGATCCTCTTCTAGCACAGATACGCAGTATTTT. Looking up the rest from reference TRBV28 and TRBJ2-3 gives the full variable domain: DVKVTQSSRYLVKRTGEKVFLECVQDMDHENMFWYRQDPGLGLRLIYFSYDVKMKEKGDIPEGYSVSREKKERFSLILESASTNQTSMYLCASRSSSSTDTQYFGPGTRLTVL.

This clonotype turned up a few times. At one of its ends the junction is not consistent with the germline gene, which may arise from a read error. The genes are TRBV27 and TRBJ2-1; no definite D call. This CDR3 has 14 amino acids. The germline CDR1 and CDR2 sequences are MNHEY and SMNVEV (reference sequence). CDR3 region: CASSGRETYNEQSF. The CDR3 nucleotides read TGTGCCAGCAGTGGAAGGGAAACCTACAATGAGCAGTCCTTC.

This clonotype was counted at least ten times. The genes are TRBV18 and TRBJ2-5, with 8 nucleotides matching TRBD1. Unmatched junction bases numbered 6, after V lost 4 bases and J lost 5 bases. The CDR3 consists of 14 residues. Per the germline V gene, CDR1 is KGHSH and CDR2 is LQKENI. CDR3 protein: CASSRGQAAETQYF. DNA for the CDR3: TGTGCCAGCTCACGGGGACAGGCGGCGGAGACCCAGTACTTC. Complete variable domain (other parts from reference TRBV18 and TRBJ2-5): NAGVMQNPRHLVRRRGQEARLRCSPMKGHSHVYWYRQLPEEGLKFMVYLQKENIIDESGMPKERFSAEFPKEGPSILRIQQVVRGDSAAYFCASSRGQAAETQYFGPGTRLLVL.

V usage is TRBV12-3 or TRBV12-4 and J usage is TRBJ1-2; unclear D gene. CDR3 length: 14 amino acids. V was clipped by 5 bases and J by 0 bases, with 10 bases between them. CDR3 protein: CASSHQNTNYGYTF. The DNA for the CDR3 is TGTGCCAGCAGTCATCAAAACACTAACTATGGCTACACCTTC.

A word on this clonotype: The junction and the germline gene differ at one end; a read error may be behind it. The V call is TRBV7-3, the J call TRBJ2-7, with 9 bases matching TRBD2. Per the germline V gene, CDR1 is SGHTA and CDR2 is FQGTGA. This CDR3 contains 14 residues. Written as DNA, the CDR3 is TGTGCCAGCAGCTTGGTAGCGGGAGACTACGAGCGGTACTTC. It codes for CASSLVAGDYERYF.